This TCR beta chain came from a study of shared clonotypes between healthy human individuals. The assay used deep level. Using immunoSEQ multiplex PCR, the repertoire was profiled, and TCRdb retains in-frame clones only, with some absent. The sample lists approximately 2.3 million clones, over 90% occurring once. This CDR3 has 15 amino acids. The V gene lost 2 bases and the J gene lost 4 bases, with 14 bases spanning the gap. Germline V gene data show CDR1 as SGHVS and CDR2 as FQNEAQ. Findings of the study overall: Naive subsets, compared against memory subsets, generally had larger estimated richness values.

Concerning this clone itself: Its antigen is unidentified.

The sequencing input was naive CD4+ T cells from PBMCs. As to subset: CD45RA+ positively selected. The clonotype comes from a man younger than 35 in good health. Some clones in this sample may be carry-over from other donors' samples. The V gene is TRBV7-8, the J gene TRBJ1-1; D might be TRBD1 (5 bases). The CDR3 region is CASSLLGGGSTEAFF. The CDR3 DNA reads TGTGCCAGCAGCTTATTGGGGGGAGGATCCACTGAAGCTTTCTTT.